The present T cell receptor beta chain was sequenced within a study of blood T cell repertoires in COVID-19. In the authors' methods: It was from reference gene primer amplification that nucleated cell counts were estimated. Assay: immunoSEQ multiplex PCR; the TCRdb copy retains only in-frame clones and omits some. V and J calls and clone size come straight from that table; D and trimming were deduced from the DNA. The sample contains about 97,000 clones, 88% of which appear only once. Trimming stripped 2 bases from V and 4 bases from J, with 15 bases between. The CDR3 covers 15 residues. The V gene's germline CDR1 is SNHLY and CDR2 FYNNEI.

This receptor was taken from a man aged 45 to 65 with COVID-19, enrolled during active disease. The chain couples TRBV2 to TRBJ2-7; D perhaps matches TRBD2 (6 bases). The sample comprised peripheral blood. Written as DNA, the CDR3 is TGTGCCAGCAGTGAATGGCCGGGACTCACATACGAGCAGTACTTC. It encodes CASSEWPGLTYEQYF.